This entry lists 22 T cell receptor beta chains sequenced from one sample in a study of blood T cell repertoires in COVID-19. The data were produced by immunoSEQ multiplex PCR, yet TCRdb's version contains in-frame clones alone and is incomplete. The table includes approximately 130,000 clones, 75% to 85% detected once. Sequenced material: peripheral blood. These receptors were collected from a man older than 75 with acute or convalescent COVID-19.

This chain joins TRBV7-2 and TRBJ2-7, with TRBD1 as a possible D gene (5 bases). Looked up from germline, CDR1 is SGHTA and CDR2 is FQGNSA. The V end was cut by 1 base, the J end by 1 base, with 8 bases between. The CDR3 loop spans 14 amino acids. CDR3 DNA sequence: TGTGCCAGCAGCTTAGTTGGACAATCCTACGAGCAGTACTTC. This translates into CASSLVGQSYEQYF.

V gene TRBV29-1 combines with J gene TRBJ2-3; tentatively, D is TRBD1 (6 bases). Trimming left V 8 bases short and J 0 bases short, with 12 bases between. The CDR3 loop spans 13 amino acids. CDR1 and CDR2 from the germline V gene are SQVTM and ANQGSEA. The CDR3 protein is CSPRDTSTDTQYF. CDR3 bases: TGCAGCCCCCGGGACACGAGCACAGATACGCAGTATTTT.

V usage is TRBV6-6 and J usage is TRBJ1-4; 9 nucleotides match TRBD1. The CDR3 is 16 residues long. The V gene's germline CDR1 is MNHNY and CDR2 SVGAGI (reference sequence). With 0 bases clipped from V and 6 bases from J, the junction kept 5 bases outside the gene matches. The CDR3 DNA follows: TGTGCCAGCAGTTACTCGGGACAGGGAGTGGATGAAAAACTGTTTTTT. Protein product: CASSYSGQGVDEKLFF.

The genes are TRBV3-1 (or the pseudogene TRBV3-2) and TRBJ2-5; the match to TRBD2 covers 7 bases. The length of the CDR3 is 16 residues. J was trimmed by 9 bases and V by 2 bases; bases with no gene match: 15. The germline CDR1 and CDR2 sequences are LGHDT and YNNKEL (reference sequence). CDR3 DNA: TGTGCCAGCAGCCAAACCCGGACTAGTACCATGATATCCCAGTACTTC. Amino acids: CASSQTRTSTMISQYF.

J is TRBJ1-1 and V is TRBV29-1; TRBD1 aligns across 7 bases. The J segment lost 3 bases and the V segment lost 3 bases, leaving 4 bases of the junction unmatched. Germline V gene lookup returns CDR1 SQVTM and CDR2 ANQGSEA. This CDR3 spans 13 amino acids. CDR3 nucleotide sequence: TGCAGCGTTGATGAGACAGGGTACACTGAAGCTTTCTTT. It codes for CSVDETGYTEAFF.

This CDR3 reads CASSIRSNYGYTF. The CDR3 DNA sequence: TGTGCCAGTAGTATTCGGAGTAACTATGGCTACACCTTC. The genes are TRBV19 and TRBJ1-2; D call uncertain. This CDR3 has 13 residues. Germline CDR1 is LNHDA and CDR2 is SQIVND (reference sequence). V was pared by 3 bases and J by 1 base, with 6 bases between.

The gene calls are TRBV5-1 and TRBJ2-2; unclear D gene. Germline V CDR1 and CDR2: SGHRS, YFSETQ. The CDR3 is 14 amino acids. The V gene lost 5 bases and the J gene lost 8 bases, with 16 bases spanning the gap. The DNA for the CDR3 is TGCGCCAGCAGACCGCTAACTACGGCGGGGGAGCTGTTTTTT. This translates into CASRPLTTAGELFF.

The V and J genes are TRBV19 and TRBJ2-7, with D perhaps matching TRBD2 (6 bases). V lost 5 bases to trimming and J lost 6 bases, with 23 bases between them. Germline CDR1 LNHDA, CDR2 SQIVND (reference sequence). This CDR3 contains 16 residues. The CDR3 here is CASSPNPPGAPSEQYF. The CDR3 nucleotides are TGTGCCAGTAGTCCAAACCCCCCGGGAGCCCCTAGCGAGCAGTACTTC.

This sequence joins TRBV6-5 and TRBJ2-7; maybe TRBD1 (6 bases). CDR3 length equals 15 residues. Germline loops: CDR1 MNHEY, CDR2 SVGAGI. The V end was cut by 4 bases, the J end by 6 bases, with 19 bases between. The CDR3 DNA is TGTGCCAGCAGTTGGGAACAGGGCTTAGGGGGCGAGCAGTACTTC. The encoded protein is CASSWEQGLGGEQYF.

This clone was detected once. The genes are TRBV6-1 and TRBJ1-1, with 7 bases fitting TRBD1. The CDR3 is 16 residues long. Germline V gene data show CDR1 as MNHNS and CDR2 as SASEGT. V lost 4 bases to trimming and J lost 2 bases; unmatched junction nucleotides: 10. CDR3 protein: CASSGVWTGANTEAFF. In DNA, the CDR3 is TGTGCCAGCAGTGGAGTTTGGACAGGCGCCAACACTGAAGCTTTCTTT.

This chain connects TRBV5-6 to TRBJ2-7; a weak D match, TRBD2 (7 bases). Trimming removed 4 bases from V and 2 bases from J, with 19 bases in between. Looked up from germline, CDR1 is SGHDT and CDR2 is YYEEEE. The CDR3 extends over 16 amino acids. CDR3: CASSEVGGERPYEQYF. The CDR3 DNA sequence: TGTGCCAGCAGCGAGGTAGGGGGGGAGAGACCCTACGAGCAGTACTTC.

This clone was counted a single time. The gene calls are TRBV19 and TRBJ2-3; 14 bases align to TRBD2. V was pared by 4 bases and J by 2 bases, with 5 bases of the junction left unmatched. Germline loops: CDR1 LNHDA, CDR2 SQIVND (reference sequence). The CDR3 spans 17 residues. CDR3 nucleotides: TGTGCCAGTAGTAAGGGACTAGCGGGGGCGTTCACAGATACGCAGTATTTT. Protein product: CASSKGLAGAFTDTQYF.

CDR3 region: CASSYGQFYEQYF. CDR3 sequence (DNA): TGTGCCAGCAGTTACGGGCAGTTCTACGAGCAGTACTTC. The J gene is TRBJ2-7, the V gene TRBV6-2 or TRBV6-3; no reliable D call. The ends were cut back, 2 bases at V and 3 bases at J, with 8 bases in the middle. Germline V CDR1 and CDR2: MNHEY, SVGEGT. This CDR3 is 13 amino acids long.

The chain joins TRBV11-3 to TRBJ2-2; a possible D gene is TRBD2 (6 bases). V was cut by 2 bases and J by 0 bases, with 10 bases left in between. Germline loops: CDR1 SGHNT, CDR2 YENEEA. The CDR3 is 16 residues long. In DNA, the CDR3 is TGTGCCAGCAGCTTACGAGGGACTGCGAACACCGGGGAGCTGTTTTTT. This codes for CASSLRGTANTGELFF. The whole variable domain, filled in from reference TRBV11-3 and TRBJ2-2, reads EAGVVQSPRYKIIEKKQPVAFWCNPISGHNTLYWYLQNLGQGPELLIRYENEEAVDDSQLPKDRFSAERLKGVDSTLKIQPAELGDSAVYLCASSLRGTANTGELFFGEGSRLTVL.

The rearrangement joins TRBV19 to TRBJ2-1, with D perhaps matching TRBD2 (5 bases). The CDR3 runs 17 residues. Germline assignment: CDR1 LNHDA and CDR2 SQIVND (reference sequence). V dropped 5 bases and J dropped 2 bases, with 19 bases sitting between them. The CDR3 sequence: CASSRAATVGAYNEQFF. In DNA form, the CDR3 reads TGTGCCAGTAGTCGGGCGGCAACCGTCGGGGCCTACAATGAGCAGTTCTTC.

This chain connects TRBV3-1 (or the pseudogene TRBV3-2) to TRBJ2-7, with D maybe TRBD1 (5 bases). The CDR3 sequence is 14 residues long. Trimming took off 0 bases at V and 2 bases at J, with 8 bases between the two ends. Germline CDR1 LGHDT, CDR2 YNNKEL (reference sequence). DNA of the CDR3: TGTGCCAGCAGCCAAGAGGCGACAGCCTACGAGCAGTACTTC. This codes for CASSQEATAYEQYF.

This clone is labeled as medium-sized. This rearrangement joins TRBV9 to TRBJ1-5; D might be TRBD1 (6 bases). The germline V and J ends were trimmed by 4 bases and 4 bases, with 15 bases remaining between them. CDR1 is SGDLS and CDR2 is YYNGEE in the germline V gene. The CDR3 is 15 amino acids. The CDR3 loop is CASSPTGHWNQPQHF. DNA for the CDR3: TGTGCCAGCAGCCCGACGGGACACTGGAATCAGCCCCAGCATTTT. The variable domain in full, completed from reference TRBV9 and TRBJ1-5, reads DSGVTQTPKHLITATGQRVTLRCSPRSGDLSVYWYQQSLDQGLQFLIQYYNGEERAKGNILERFSAQQFPDLHSELNLSSLELGDSALYFCASSPTGHWNQPQHFGDGTRLSIL.

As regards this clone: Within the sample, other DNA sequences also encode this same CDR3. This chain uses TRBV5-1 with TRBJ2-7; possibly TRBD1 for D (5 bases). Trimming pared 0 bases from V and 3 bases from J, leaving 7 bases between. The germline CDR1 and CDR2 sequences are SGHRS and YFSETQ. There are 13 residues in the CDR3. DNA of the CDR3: TGCGCCAGCAGCTTGGGGGGCGGCTACGAGCAGTACTTC. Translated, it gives CASSLGGGYEQYF.

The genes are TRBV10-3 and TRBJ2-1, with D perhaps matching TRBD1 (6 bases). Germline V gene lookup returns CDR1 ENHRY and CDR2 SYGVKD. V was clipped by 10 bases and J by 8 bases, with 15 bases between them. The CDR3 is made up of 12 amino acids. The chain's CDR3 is CATTQAGDEQFF. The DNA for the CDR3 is TGTGCCACTACCCAAGCAGGGGATGAGCAGTTCTTC.

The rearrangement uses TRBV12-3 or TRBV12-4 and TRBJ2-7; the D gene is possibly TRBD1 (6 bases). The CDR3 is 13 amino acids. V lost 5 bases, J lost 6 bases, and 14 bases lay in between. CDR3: CASSDTGFFEQYF. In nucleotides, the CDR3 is TGTGCCAGCAGTGATACAGGGTTTTTCGAGCAGTACTTC.

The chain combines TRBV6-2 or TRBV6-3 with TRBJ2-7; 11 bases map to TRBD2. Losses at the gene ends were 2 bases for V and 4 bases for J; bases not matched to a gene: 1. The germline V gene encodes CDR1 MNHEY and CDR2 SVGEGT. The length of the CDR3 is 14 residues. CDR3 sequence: CASSYPSGGYEQYF. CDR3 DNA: TGTGCCAGCAGTTACCCTAGCGGGGGGTACGAGCAGTACTTC.

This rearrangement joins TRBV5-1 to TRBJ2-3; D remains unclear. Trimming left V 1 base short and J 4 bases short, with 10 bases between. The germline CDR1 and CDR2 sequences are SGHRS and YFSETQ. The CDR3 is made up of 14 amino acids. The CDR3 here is CASSLNQSPDTQYF. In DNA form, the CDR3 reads TGCGCCAGCAGCTTGAACCAAAGCCCAGATACGCAGTATTTT.